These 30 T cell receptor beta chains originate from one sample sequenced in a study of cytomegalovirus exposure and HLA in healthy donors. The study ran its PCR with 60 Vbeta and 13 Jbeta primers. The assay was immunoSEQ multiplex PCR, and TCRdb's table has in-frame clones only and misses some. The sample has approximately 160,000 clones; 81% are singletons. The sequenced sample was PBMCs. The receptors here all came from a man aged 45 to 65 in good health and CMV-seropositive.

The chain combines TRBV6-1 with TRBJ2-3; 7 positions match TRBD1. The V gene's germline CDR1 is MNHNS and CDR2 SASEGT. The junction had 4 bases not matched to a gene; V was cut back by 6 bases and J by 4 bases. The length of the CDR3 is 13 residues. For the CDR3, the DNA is TGTGCCAGCAGACGGGACAGAGCAGATACGCAGTATTTT. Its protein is CASRRDRADTQYF.

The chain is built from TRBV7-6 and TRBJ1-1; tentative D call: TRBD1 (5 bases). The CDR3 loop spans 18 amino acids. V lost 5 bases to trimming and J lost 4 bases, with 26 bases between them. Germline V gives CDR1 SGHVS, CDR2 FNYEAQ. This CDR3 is CASSLTPTVGSRGTEAFF. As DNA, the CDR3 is TGTGCCAGCAGCCTTACCCCTACAGTGGGGTCAAGGGGCACTGAAGCTTTCTTT.

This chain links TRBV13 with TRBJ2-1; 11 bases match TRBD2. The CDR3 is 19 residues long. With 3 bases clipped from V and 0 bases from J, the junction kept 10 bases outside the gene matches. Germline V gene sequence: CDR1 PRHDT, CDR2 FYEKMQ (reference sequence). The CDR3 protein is CASSFGLAGGVSSYNEQFF. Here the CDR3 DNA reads TGTGCCAGCAGCTTCGGGCTAGCGGGGGGCGTGAGCTCCTACAATGAGCAGTTCTTC.

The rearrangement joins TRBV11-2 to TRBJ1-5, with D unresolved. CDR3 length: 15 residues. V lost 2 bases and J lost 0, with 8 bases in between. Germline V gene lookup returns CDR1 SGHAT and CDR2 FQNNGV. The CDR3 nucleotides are TGTGCCAGCAGCTTAACGGGATATAGCAATCAGCCCCAGCATTTT. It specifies CASSLTGYSNQPQHF.

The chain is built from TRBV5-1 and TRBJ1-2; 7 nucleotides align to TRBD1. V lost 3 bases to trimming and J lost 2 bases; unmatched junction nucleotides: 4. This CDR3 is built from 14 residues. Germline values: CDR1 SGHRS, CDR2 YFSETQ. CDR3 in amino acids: CASSSSGQNYGYTF. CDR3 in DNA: TGCGCCAGCAGCTCGTCGGGACAGAACTATGGCTACACCTTC.

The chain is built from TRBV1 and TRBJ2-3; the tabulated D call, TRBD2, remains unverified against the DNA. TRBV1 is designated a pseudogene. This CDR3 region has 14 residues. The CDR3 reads CTSSQPGLADTQYF. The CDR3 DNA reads TGCACCAGCAGCCAGCCGGGTCTGGCAGATACGCAGTATTTT.

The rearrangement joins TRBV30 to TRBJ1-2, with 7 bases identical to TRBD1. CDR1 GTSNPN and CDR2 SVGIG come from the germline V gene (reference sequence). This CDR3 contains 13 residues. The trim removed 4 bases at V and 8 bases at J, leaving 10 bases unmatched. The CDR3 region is CAWKYGTGAGYTF. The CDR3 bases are TGTGCCTGGAAATATGGTACAGGGGCCGGCTACACCTTC.

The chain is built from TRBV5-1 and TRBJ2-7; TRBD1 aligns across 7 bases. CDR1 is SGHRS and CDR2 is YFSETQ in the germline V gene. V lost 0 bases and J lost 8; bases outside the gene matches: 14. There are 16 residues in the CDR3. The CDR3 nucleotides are TGCGCCAGCAGCTTGGAGCCTCCGGGACAGAACAATAAGCAGTACTTC. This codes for CASSLEPPGQNNKQYF.

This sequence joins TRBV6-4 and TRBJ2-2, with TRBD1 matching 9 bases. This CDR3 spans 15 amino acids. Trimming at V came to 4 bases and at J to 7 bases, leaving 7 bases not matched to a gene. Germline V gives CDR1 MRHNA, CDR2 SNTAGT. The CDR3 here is CASSAGTGSLGELFF. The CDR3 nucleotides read TGTGCCAGCAGTGCCGGGACAGGGTCTCTCGGGGAGCTGTTTTTT.

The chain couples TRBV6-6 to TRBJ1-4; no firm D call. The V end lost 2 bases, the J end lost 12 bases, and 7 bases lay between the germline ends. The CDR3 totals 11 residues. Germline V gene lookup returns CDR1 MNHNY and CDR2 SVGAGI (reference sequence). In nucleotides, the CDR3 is TGTGCCAGCAGTTACCGGGAGGAACTGTTTTTT. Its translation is CASSYREELFF.

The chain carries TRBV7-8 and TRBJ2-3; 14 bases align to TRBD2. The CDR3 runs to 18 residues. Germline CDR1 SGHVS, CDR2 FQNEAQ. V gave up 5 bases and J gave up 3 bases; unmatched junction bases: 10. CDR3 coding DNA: TGTGCCAGCAGCCTCCAGACTAGCGGGGGGGCCGGGACAGATACGCAGTATTTT. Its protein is CASSLQTSGGAGTDTQYF.

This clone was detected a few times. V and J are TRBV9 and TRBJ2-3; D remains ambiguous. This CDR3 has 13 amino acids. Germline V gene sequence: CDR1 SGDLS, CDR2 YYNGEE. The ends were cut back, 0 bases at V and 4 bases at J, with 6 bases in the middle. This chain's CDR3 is CASSVGPADTQYF. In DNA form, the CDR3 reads TGTGCCAGCAGCGTAGGCCCAGCAGATACGCAGTATTTT.

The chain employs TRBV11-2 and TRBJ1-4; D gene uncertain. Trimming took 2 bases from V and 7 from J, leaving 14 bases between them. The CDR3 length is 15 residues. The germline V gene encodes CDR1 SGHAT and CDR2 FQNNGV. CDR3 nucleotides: TGTGCCAGCAGCTTAATAGGCCTTTCGGGTGAAAAACTGTTTTTT. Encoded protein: CASSLIGLSGEKLFF.

DNA of the CDR3: TGTGCCAGCAGCCAGCGACAGGGGTACAGCTACACCTTC. It translates to CASSQRQGYSYTF. V gene TRBV6-4 combines with J gene TRBJ1-2; TRBD1 agrees at 8 bases. The CDR3 is 13 residues long. The V segment lost 6 bases and the J segment 9 bases; nucleotides outside the gene matches: 9. CDR1 is MRHNA and CDR2 is SNTAGT in the germline V gene.

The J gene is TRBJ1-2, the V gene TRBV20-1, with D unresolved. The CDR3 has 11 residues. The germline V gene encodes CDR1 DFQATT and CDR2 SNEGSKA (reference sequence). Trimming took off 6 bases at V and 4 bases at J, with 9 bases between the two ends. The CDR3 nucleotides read TGCAGTGCCCTCCGGGGCTATGGCTACACCTTC. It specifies CSALRGYGYTF.

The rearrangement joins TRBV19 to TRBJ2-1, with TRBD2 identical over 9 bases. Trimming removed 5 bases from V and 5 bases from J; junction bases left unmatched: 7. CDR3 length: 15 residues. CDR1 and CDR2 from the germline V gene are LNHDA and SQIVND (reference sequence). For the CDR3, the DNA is TGTGCCAGTAGTGTTAGCGGGAGTTCCCACAATGAGCAGTTCTTC. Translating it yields CASSVSGSSHNEQFF.

CDR3 coding DNA: TGTGCCAGCAGCTTCCGTGGGCCTTCAAGCTCCTACGAGCAGTACTTC. This translates into CASSFRGPSSSYEQYF. The genes are TRBV7-9 and TRBJ2-7; no reliable D call. Trimming left V 3 bases short and J 0 bases short, with 15 bases between. The CDR3 consists of 16 residues. Germline CDR1 SEHNR, CDR2 FQNEAQ (reference sequence).

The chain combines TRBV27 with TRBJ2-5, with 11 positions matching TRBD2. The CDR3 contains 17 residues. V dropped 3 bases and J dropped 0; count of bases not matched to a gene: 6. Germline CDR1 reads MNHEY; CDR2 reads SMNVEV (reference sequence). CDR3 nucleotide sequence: TGTGCCAGCAGTTTTTTCGGGACTAGCGGCTACCAAGAGACCCAGTACTTC. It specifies CASSFFGTSGYQETQYF.

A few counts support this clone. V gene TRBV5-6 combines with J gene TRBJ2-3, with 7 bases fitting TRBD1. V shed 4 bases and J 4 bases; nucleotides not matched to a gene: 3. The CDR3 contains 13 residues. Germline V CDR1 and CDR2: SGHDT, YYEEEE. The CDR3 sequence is CASSPTGADTQYF. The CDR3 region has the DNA TGTGCCAGCAGCCCAACAGGGGCAGATACGCAGTATTTT. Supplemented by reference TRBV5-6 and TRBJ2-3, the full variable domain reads DAGVTQSPTHLIKTRGQQVTLRCSPKSGHDTVSWYQQALGQGPQFIFQYYEEEERQRGNFPDRFSGHQFPNYSSELNVNALLLGDSALYLCASSPTGADTQYFGPGTRLTVL.

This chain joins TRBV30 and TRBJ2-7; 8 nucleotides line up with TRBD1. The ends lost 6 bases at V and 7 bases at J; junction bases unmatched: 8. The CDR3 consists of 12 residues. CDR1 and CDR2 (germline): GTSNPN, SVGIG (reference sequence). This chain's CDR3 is CACDRGGQEQYF. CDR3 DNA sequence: TGTGCCTGTGACAGGGGAGGACAGGAGCAGTACTTC.

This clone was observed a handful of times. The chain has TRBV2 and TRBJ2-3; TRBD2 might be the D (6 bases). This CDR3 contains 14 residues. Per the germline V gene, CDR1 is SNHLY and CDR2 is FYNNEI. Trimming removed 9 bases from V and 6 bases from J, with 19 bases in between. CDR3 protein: CASLGGQVADTQYF. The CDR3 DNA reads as TGTGCCAGTTTGGGGGGTCAGGTCGCGGATACGCAGTATTTT.

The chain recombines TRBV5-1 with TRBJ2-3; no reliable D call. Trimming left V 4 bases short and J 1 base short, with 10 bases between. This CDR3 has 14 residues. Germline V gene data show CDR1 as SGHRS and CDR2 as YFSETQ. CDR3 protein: CASSQTGGTDTQYF. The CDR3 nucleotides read TGCGCCAGCAGCCAGACTGGAGGCACAGATACGCAGTATTTT.

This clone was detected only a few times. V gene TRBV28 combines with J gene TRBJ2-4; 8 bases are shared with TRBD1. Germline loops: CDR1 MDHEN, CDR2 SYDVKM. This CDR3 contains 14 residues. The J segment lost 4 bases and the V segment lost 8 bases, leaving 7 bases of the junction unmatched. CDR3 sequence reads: CASRKRTGKNIQYF. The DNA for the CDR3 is TGTGCCAGCCGGAAACGGACAGGGAAAAACATTCAGTACTTC.

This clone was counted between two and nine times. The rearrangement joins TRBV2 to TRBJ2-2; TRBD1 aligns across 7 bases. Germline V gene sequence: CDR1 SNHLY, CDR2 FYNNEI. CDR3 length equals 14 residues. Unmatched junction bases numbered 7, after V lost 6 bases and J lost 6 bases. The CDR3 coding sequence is TGTGCCAGCAGGCCCCATACAGGGGCCGGGGAGCTGTTTTTT. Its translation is CASRPHTGAGELFF. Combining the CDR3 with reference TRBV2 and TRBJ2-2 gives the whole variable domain EPEVTQTPSHQVTQMGQEVILRCVPISNHLYFYWYRQILGQKVEFLVSFYNNEISEKSEIFDDQFSVERPDGSNFTLKIRSTKLEDSAMYFCASRPHTGAGELFFGEGSRLTVL.

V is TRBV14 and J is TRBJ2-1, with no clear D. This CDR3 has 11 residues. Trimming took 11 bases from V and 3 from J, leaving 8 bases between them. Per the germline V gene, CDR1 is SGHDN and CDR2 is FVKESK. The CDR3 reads CASGFYNEQFF. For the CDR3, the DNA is TGTGCCTCCGGGTTCTACAATGAGCAGTTCTTC.

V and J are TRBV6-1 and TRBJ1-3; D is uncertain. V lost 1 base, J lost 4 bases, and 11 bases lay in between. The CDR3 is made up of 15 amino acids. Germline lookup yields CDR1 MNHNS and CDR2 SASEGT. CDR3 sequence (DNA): TGTGCCAGCAGTGAAGAAGCGGCTCCCGGAAACACCATATATTTT. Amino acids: CASSEEAAPGNTIYF.

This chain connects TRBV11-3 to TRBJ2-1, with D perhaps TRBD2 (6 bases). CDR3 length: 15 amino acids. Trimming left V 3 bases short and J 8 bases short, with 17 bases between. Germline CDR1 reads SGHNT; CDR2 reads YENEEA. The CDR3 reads CASSFGPREIYEQFF. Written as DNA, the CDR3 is TGTGCCAGCAGCTTTGGGCCTCGGGAGATCTATGAGCAGTTCTTC.

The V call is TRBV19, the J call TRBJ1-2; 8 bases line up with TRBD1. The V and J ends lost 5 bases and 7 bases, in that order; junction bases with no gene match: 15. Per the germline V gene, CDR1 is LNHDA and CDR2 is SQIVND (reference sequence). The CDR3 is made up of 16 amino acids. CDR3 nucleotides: TGTGCCAGTAGTGTTTTCCGGCCCCCAGGGGGCGTTGGCTACACCTTC. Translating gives CASSVFRPPGGVGYTF.

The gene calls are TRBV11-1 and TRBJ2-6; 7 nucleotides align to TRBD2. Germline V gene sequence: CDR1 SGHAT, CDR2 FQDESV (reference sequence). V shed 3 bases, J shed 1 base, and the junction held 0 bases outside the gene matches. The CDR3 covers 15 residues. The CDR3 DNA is TGTGCCAGCAGCTTCGGGGGGTCTGGGGCCAACGTCCTGACTTTC. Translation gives CASSFGGSGANVLTF.

Written as DNA, the CDR3 is TGTGCCAGCTCGGATCCAGGGCGGAAAAATCAGCCCCAGCATTTT. Its protein product is CASSDPGRKNQPQHF. The chain carries TRBV6-6 and TRBJ1-5, with TRBD1 as a possible D gene (5 bases). This CDR3 is built from 15 residues. Between the trimmed V and J ends, which lost 8 bases and 4 bases, there was a span of 18 bases. The germline V gene has CDR1 MNHNY and CDR2 SVGAGI (reference sequence).